These 30 T cell receptor beta chains originate from one sample sequenced in a study of OX40 agonist ivuxolimab in advanced cancers. The protocol was immunoSEQ multiplex PCR, while the TCRdb copy is restricted to in-frame clones and leaves out a portion. The repertoire includes approximately 49,000 clones, 83% of them detected once, and over 1% sits in the top ten. Sequenced material: CD4+ or CD8+ T cells sorted from blood, taken in a trial of the OX40 agonist ivuxolimab. The receptor source for this set is an adult with an advanced solid tumor such as melanoma, head and neck, liver or kidney cancer.

For the CDR3, the DNA is TGTGCCAGCAGTCCCAGGGACTATGGCTACACCTTC. Protein sequence: CASSPRDYGYTF. This chain joins TRBV6-6 and TRBJ1-2; TRBD1 is a possible D gene (5 bases). Trimming left V 5 bases short and J 3 bases short, with 7 bases between. Germline CDR1 is MNHNY and CDR2 is SVGAGI (reference sequence). The CDR3 is 12 amino acids.

Only a few counts were recorded for this clone. The chain is built from TRBV4-2 and TRBJ2-1; D is ambiguous. CDR3 size: 14 residues. Germline CDR1 LGHNA, CDR2 YNFKEQ. Trimming cost V 0 bases and J 4 bases, with 7 bases left between them. CDR3 nucleotides: TGTGCCAGCAGCCAAGATTCGCGGTACAATGAGCAGTTCTTC. Translated, it gives CASSQDSRYNEQFF.

The chain uses TRBV7-2 and TRBJ2-2; D is ambiguous. Germline V CDR1 and CDR2: SGHTA, FQGNSA. This CDR3 has 14 residues. Trimming cost V 6 bases and J 2 bases, with 10 bases left between them. The CDR3 DNA reads TGTGCCAGCAGTCCTGGGCTAAACACCGGGGAGCTGTTTTTT. This sequence encodes CASSPGLNTGELFF.

The table lists this clone with a count of one. This chain links TRBV5-1 with TRBJ2-2; a weak D match, TRBD1 (6 bases). V dropped 2 bases and J dropped 5 bases, with 7 bases sitting between them. In germline, CDR1 is SGHRS, CDR2 YFSETQ. The CDR3 runs to 13 residues. In DNA, the CDR3 is TGCGCCAGCAGCTTAGGACAGACCGGGGAGCTGTTTTTT. It encodes CASSLGQTGELFF.

The chain links TRBV5-4 to TRBJ1-1; weak D call: TRBD1 (6 bases). This CDR3 comprises 16 residues. Germline V gene data show CDR1 as SGHNT and CDR2 as YYREEE (reference sequence). V gave up 4 bases and J gave up 4 bases, with 20 bases separating them. The DNA of the CDR3 is TGTGCCAGCAGCACCGGGGGGAACAGGGTTAGCACTGAAGCTTTCTTT. Residues: CASSTGGNRVSTEAFF.

The chain has TRBV6-5 and TRBJ2-3, with 8 bases aligning to TRBD2. The germline gives CDR1 MNHEY, CDR2 SVGAGI. This CDR3 comprises 16 residues. The V segment lost 4 bases and the J segment 0 bases; nucleotides outside the gene matches: 6. CDR3 in amino acids: CASSSAGVSSTDTQYF. The CDR3 DNA sequence: TGTGCCAGCAGTTCAGCGGGGGTTTCTAGCACAGATACGCAGTATTTT.

The chain carries TRBV5-1 and TRBJ2-1; D remains ambiguous. The CDR3 contains 12 residues. The germline V gene has CDR1 SGHRS and CDR2 YFSETQ. V lost 4 bases to trimming and J lost 7 bases, with 9 bases between them. The CDR3: CASSRIGNEQFF. In DNA, the CDR3 is TGCGCCAGCAGCCGAATAGGGAATGAGCAGTTCTTC.

The rearrangement joins TRBV7-9 to TRBJ1-3; D remains unclear. The CDR3 loop spans 16 amino acids. Germline lookup yields CDR1 SEHNR and CDR2 FQNEAQ (reference sequence). Trimming pared 1 base from V and 0 bases from J, leaving 10 bases between. The CDR3 sequence: CASSLVNRISGNTIYF. CDR3 sequence (DNA): TGTGCCAGCAGCTTAGTAAACAGAATCTCTGGAAACACCATATATTTT.

The CDR3 sequence is CAWYGLQGDGYTF. CDR3 coding DNA: TGTGCCTGGTACGGGCTCCAGGGGGACGGCTACACCTTC. This chain uses TRBV30 with TRBJ1-2; 7 bases align to TRBD1. Trimming removed 5 bases from V and 8 bases from J; junction bases left unmatched: 11. The V gene's germline CDR1 is GTSNPN and CDR2 SVGIG (reference sequence). CDR3 length: 13 residues.

The chain has TRBV9 and TRBJ2-2; D perhaps matches TRBD2 (6 bases). V was shortened by 7 bases and J by 8 bases, with 15 bases between the two germline ends. CDR1 is SGDLS, CDR2 YYNGEE, per germline. There are 13 residues in the CDR3. The CDR3 nucleotides are TGTGCCAGCGCCCCGGTTGGACTAGGGGAGCTGTTTTTT. It translates to CASAPVGLGELFF.

This clone was seen once. The rearrangement uses TRBV9 and TRBJ1-3; D might be TRBD1 (5 bases). The CDR3 length is 15 residues. CDR1 is SGDLS, CDR2 YYNGEE, per germline. Trimming removed 6 bases at V and 3 bases at J, with 16 bases between. The CDR3 protein is CASNQNQGFGNTIYF. CDR3 bases: TGTGCCAGCAACCAGAATCAGGGATTTGGAAACACCATATATTTT.

The CDR3 sequence: CASSSGLAGGPQDTQYF. The CDR3 coding sequence is TGTGCCAGCAGCTCTGGACTAGCGGGGGGGCCTCAAGATACGCAGTATTTT. The genes are TRBV7-2 and TRBJ2-3; 15 nucleotides line up with TRBD2. The CDR3 extends over 17 amino acids. Germline V CDR1 and CDR2: SGHTA, FQGNSA. V shed 4 bases and J 5 bases; nucleotides not matched to a gene: 7.

This clone was counted only a few times. The genes are TRBV6-1 and TRBJ1-1; TRBD1 agrees at 12 bases. The CDR3 sequence is 17 residues long. Trimming took 4 bases from V and 1 from J; bases not matched to a gene: 7. Germline values: CDR1 MNHNS, CDR2 SASEGT. CDR3 loop: CASSGGQGAPKNTEAFF. The DNA for the CDR3 is TGTGCCAGCAGTGGGGGACAGGGGGCACCGAAGAACACTGAAGCTTTCTTT.

V usage is TRBV4-1 and J usage is TRBJ2-7; TRBD2 agrees at 16 bases. This CDR3 has 16 residues. CDR1 MGHRA and CDR2 YSYEKL come from the germline V gene. The J segment lost 4 bases and the V segment lost 4 bases, leaving 4 bases of the junction unmatched. The CDR3 DNA follows: TGCGCCAGCAGCCTGGGACTAGCGGGGGGGCAATACGAGCAGTACTTC. Protein product: CASSLGLAGGQYEQYF.

The genes are TRBV6-5 and TRBJ1-1, with D possibly being TRBD1 (6 bases). Germline-derived CDR1 and CDR2 are MNHEY and SVGAGI. The length of the CDR3 is 13 residues. Deletions cut 6 bases from V and 1 base from J, with 9 bases between. This CDR3 reads CASSWDTNTEAFF. CDR3 DNA: TGTGCCAGCAGCTGGGACACGAACACTGAAGCTTTCTTT.

The rearrangement uses TRBV7-2 and TRBJ2-7; a weak D match, TRBD2 (5 bases). The germline V and J ends were trimmed by 2 bases and 7 bases, with 21 bases remaining between them. The germline gives CDR1 SGHTA, CDR2 FQGNSA. CDR3 length: 16 amino acids. CDR3 bases: TGTGCCAGCAGCTTAAGTCGGACGGGGAGCGTGCGTGAGCAGTACTTC. It yields the protein CASSLSRTGSVREQYF. Full variable domain (outside the CDR3, taken from reference TRBV7-2 and TRBJ2-7): GAGVSQSPSNKVTEKGKDVELRCDPISGHTALYWYRQSLGQGLEFLIYFQGNSAPDKSGLPSDRFSAERTGGSVSTLTIQRTQQEDSAVYLCASSLSRTGSVREQYFGPGTRLTVT.

V gene TRBV4-1 combines with J gene TRBJ1-2; D remains ambiguous. This CDR3 contains 14 residues. From germline, CDR1 is MGHRA and CDR2 YSYEKL. V lost 2 bases and J 4 bases, leaving 11 bases between the germline ends. CDR3 in DNA: TGCGCCAGCAGCCAAATTGCATGGGGCTATGGCTACACCTTC. It codes for CASSQIAWGYGYTF.

This clone was seen just once. The gene calls are TRBV19 and TRBJ2-4; TRBD1 aligns across 7 bases. Looked up from germline, CDR1 is LNHDA and CDR2 is SQIVND (reference sequence). J gave up 5 bases and V 7 bases, and 8 bases lay outside the gene matches. The CDR3 is 14 residues long. The DNA of the CDR3 is TGTGCCAGTATTCCCTCAGGGACAGAAAACATTCAGTACTTC. Protein: CASIPSGTENIQYF.

The genes are TRBV7-2 and TRBJ2-2; D is ambiguous. Germline V gives CDR1 SGHTA, CDR2 FQGNSA. CDR3 length equals 14 residues. V lost 5 bases and J 5 bases, leaving 12 bases between the germline ends. The CDR3 DNA reads as TGTGCCAGCAGCCGGTCCCTGAGAACCGGGGAGCTGTTTTTT. Amino acid sequence: CASSRSLRTGELFF. Supplemented by reference TRBV7-2 and TRBJ2-2, the full variable domain reads GAGVSQSPSNKVTEKGKDVELRCDPISGHTALYWYRQSLGQGLEFLIYFQGNSAPDKSGLPSDRFSAERTGGSVSTLTIQRTQQEDSAVYLCASSRSLRTGELFFGEGSRLTVL.

The V gene is TRBV11-2, the J gene TRBJ1-4; the match to TRBD1 covers 8 bases. Per the germline V gene, CDR1 is SGHAT and CDR2 is FQNNGV. The CDR3 covers 14 residues. Trimming at V came to 6 bases and at J to 3 bases, leaving 3 bases not matched to a gene. The CDR3 region is CASRMDRANEKLFF. The CDR3 nucleotides read TGTGCCAGCAGGATGGACAGGGCTAATGAAAAACTGTTTTTT.

The gene calls are TRBV14 and TRBJ2-7; D unresolved. Looked up from germline, CDR1 is SGHDN and CDR2 is FVKESK. This CDR3 contains 15 residues. Trimming removed 0 bases from V and 5 bases from J, with 14 bases in between. The CDR3 here is CASSQEAWGFNEQYF. The CDR3 DNA sequence: TGTGCCAGCAGCCAAGAGGCATGGGGATTCAACGAGCAGTACTTC.

The gene calls are TRBV5-1 and TRBJ1-2; D gene unclear. Looked up from germline, CDR1 is SGHRS and CDR2 is YFSETQ. The CDR3 extends over 17 amino acids. Trimming removed 4 bases at V and 4 bases at J, with 23 bases between. The CDR3 DNA sequence: TGCGCCAGCAGCCAAAATAATCGGTCACAAAGGATCTATGGCTACACCTTC. Protein: CASSQNNRSQRIYGYTF.

This chain joins TRBV19 and TRBJ2-5, with D possibly being TRBD2 (5 bases). The germline V and J ends were trimmed by 3 bases and 7 bases, with 9 bases remaining between them. Germline assignment: CDR1 LNHDA and CDR2 SQIVND (reference sequence). CDR3 size: 12 residues. CDR3 in DNA: TGTGCCAGTAGTATTGAGGGAAGGACCCAGTACTTC. Amino acid sequence: CASSIEGRTQYF.

The chain links TRBV7-9 to TRBJ1-1; no reliable D call. Looked up from germline, CDR1 is SEHNR and CDR2 is FQNEAQ (reference sequence). Deletions cut 1 base from V and 3 bases from J, with 18 bases between. The CDR3 is made up of 17 amino acids. CDR3 sequence reads: CASSLGGDPITDTEAFF. CDR3 coding DNA: TGTGCCAGCAGCTTAGGAGGCGACCCGATAACGGACACTGAAGCTTTCTTT.

The V call is TRBV30, the J call TRBJ1-2; the match to TRBD1 covers 10 bases. Trimming cost V 7 bases and J 5 bases; bases outside gene matches: 7. The germline V gene has CDR1 GTSNPN and CDR2 SVGIG (reference sequence). The CDR3 extends over 13 amino acids. The CDR3 is CASMTDRGYGYTF. CDR3 nucleotides: TGTGCCTCCATGACGGACAGGGGGTATGGCTACACCTTC.

This clone came up once. The rearrangement uses TRBV11-2 and TRBJ1-6, with 10 bases matching TRBD1. The CDR3 loop spans 15 amino acids. Germline assignment: CDR1 SGHAT and CDR2 FQNNGV. The V gene end was trimmed by 6 bases and the J gene end by 10 bases; junction bases not matched to a gene: 9. CDR3 in amino acids: CASSLTGTGESPLHF. The CDR3 DNA follows: TGTGCCAGCAGTTTGACCGGGACAGGGGAATCACCCCTCCACTTT.

The genes are TRBV11-2 and TRBJ1-2; D is undetermined. V lost 6 bases and J lost 2, with 13 bases in between. The CDR3 is 14 amino acids. CDR1 SGHAT and CDR2 FQNNGV come from the germline V gene. The DNA of the CDR3 is TGTGCCAGCAGTCGCAACTCAAGAAACTATGGCTACACCTTC. Residues: CASSRNSRNYGYTF. Complete variable domain (other parts from reference TRBV11-2 and TRBJ1-2): EAGVAQSPRYKIIEKRQSVAFWCNPISGHATLYWYQQILGQGPKLLIQFQNNGVVDDSQLPKDRFSAERLKGVDSTLKIQPAKLEDSAVYLCASSRNSRNYGYTFGSGTRLTVV.

With respect to this clone: This same CDR3 is encoded by further DNA sequences in the sample. This chain joins TRBV7-2 and TRBJ2-3; D is uncertain. CDR3 size: 13 residues. Deletions cut 4 bases from V and 0 bases from J, with 5 bases between. Germline CDR1 reads SGHTA; CDR2 reads FQGNSA. In DNA, the CDR3 is TGTGCCAGCAGCTCACTTAGCACAGATACGCAGTATTTT. Protein sequence: CASSSLSTDTQYF.

V gene TRBV19 combines with J gene TRBJ2-3; possibly TRBD2 for D (5 bases). Germline assignment: CDR1 LNHDA and CDR2 SQIVND (reference sequence). CDR3 length: 13 amino acids. Deletions cut 3 bases from V and 7 bases from J, with 11 bases between. The CDR3 DNA reads as TGTGCCAGTAGTATTTTGTCGGGGTATACGCAGTATTTT. This sequence encodes CASSILSGYTQYF.

The table lists this clone with a few counts. V usage is TRBV27 and J usage is TRBJ1-1, with 10 positions matching TRBD1. V was clipped by 5 bases and J by 6 bases; unmatched bases: 9. The CDR3 runs to 15 residues. Germline lookup yields CDR1 MNHEY and CDR2 SMNVEV (reference sequence). The CDR3 protein is CASSLQTGGASEAFF. CDR3 DNA: TGTGCCAGCAGTCTCCAGACAGGGGGCGCATCTGAAGCTTTCTTT.